A selection of T cell receptor beta chains follows, all from one sample in a study of shared clonotypes between healthy human individuals. Assay: immunoSEQ multiplex PCR; the TCRdb copy retains only in-frame clones and omits some. The repertoire holds fewer than 600,000 clones, with around 75% as singletons. Sequencing input: PBMCs. These receptors all come from a woman in her thirties or forties in good health. Some clones in this sample may be carry-over from other donors' samples. CDR3s include the opening cysteine and the closing phenylalanine or tryptophan. The order of the fields is clone size, D gene, J gene, V gene, CDR3 protein, CDR3 DNA. The D gene is left open where the match is weak. Some rows mark clone size as missing; the rest say once, few, many or name a class of expanded clone.

clone size: .; D gene: .; J gene: TRBJ2-3; V gene: TRBV7-8; CDR3 protein: CASSLVGGTTDTQYF; CDR3 DNA: TGTGCCAGCAGCTTAGTAGGCGGAACCACAGATACGCAGTATTTT
clone size: many; D gene: TRBD1; J gene: TRBJ1-2; V gene: TRBV4-1; CDR3 protein: CASSQNRGADGYTF; CDR3 DNA: TGCGCCAGCAGCCAAAACAGGGGAGCGGATGGCTACACCTTC
clone size: once; D gene: .; J gene: TRBJ1-3; V gene: TRBV5-1; CDR3 protein: CASSLARASGNTIYF; CDR3 DNA: TGCGCCAGCAGCCTTGCGCGGGCCTCTGGAAACACCATATATTTT
clone size: .; D gene: TRBD2; J gene: TRBJ2-5; V gene: TRBV28; CDR3 protein: CASSSVTSGRARETQYF; CDR3 DNA: TGTGCCAGCAGTTCTGTGACTAGCGGGAGGGCCAGAGAGACCCAGTACTTC
clone size: few; D gene: TRBD2; J gene: TRBJ2-5; V gene: TRBV9; CDR3 protein: CASSLPGLAGERETQYF; CDR3 DNA: TGTGCCAGCAGCCTACCGGGACTAGCGGGAGAACGGGAGACCCAGTACTTC
clone size: .; D gene: TRBD1; J gene: TRBJ2-2; V gene: TRBV7-2; CDR3 protein: CASSLRQGVPGELFF; CDR3 DNA: TGTGCCAGCAGCTTAAGACAGGGGGTCCCCGGGGAGCTGTTTTTT
clone size: .; D gene: TRBD1; J gene: TRBJ2-7; V gene: TRBV5-1; CDR3 protein: CASSEIDRGTYEQYF; CDR3 DNA: TGCGCCAGCAGCGAAATCGACAGGGGTACCTACGAGCAGTACTTC
clone size: .; D gene: TRBD2; J gene: TRBJ2-7; V gene: TRBV7-6; CDR3 protein: CASSDSGANSYEQYF; CDR3 DNA: TGTGCCAGCAGCGATAGCGGGGCAAACTCCTACGAGCAGTACTTC
clone size: .; D gene: TRBD1; J gene: TRBJ2-7; V gene: TRBV11-1; CDR3 protein: CASSLRTGDGEQYF; CDR3 DNA: TGTGCCAGCAGCCTCAGGACAGGGGACGGCGAGCAGTACTTC
clone size: .; D gene: TRBD2; J gene: TRBJ2-7; V gene: TRBV18; CDR3 protein: CASSPPWGDHRTSEQYF; CDR3 DNA: TGTGCCAGCTCACCACCGTGGGGGGACCACAGGACTAGCGAGCAGTACTTC
clone size: .; D gene: .; J gene: TRBJ1-1; V gene: TRBV5-1; CDR3 protein: CASSLSQMNTEAFF; CDR3 DNA: TGCGCCAGCAGCTTGAGCCAGATGAACACTGAAGCTTTCTTT
clone size: .; D gene: .; J gene: TRBJ2-7; V gene: TRBV27; CDR3 protein: CASSPPWSGYEQYF; CDR3 DNA: TGTGCCAGCAGTCCACCATGGAGCGGCTACGAGCAGTACTTC
clone size: .; D gene: .; J gene: TRBJ1-2; V gene: TRBV12-2; CDR3 protein: CASRLPGNRDHPYYGYTF; CDR3 DNA: TGTGCAAGTCGCTTACCGGGAAATCGGGACCACCCCTACTATGGCTACACCTTC
clone size: .; D gene: .; J gene: TRBJ2-7; V gene: TRBV5-1; CDR3 protein: CASSSGAAYEQYF; CDR3 DNA: TGCGCCAGCAGCTCCGGCGCGGCCTACGAGCAGTACTTC
clone size: .; D gene: TRBD1; J gene: TRBJ1-2; V gene: TRBV5-1; CDR3 protein: CASSTDRGYGYTF; CDR3 DNA: TGCGCCAGCAGCACGGACAGGGGGTATGGCTACACCTTC
clone size: few; D gene: .; J gene: TRBJ1-1; V gene: TRBV7-3; CDR3 protein: CASSPGAQNTEAFF; CDR3 DNA: TGTGCCAGCAGCCCGGGGGCACAGAACACTGAAGCTTTCTTT
clone size: .; D gene: TRBD1; J gene: TRBJ2-2; V gene: TRBV11-2; CDR3 protein: CASSTDRGRIGELFF; CDR3 DNA: TGTGCCAGCAGCACGGACAGGGGGCGTATCGGGGAGCTGTTTTTT
clone size: .; D gene: .; J gene: TRBJ1-1; V gene: TRBV5-6; CDR3 protein: CASSPSVPNTEAFF; CDR3 DNA: TGTGCCAGCAGCCCGAGTGTCCCGAACACTGAAGCTTTCTTT
clone size: .; D gene: .; J gene: TRBJ1-6; V gene: TRBV5-1; CDR3 protein: CASSSGQARSPLHF; CDR3 DNA: TGCGCCAGCAGCTCAGGTCAAGCAAGGTCACCCCTCCACTTT
clone size: .; D gene: TRBD2; J gene: TRBJ2-6; V gene: TRBV5-5; CDR3 protein: CACGLAGGSPFSGANVLTF; CDR3 DNA: TGTGCCTGCGGCCTGGCGGGGGGTAGTCCCTTCTCTGGGGCCAACGTCCTGACTTTC
clone size: .; D gene: TRBD1; J gene: TRBJ2-4; V gene: TRBV5-8; CDR3 protein: CASNPHGTGIKLAKNIQYF; CDR3 DNA: TGTGCCAGCAACCCCCACGGGACAGGGATAAAACTAGCCAAAAACATTCAGTACTTC
clone size: .; D gene: .; J gene: TRBJ1-5; V gene: TRBV28; CDR3 protein: CASSPVGRGGQPQHF; CDR3 DNA: TGTGCCAGCAGTCCAGTAGGAAGGGGCGGTCAGCCCCAGCATTTT
clone size: .; D gene: .; J gene: TRBJ2-2; V gene: TRBV7-6; CDR3 protein: CASSLPGGPGSGELFF; CDR3 DNA: TGTGCCAGCAGCTTACCCGGGGGACCAGGTTCCGGGGAGCTGTTTTTT
clone size: .; D gene: .; J gene: TRBJ2-6; V gene: TRBV29-1; CDR3 protein: CSVVGTSGANVLTF; CDR3 DNA: TGCAGCGTTGTGGGCACCTCTGGGGCCAACGTCCTGACTTTC
clone size: .; D gene: TRBD1; J gene: TRBJ2-7; V gene: TRBV28; CDR3 protein: CASSTTGPWAERPYEQYF; CDR3 DNA: TGTGCCAGCAGTACGACAGGGCCCTGGGCGGAGCGACCATACGAGCAGTACTTC
clone size: .; D gene: .; J gene: TRBJ2-7; V gene: TRBV2; CDR3 protein: CASRWGPFEQYF; CDR3 DNA: TGTGCCAGCAGGTGGGGACCCTTCGAGCAGTACTTC
clone size: .; D gene: .; J gene: TRBJ1-3; V gene: TRBV7-6; CDR3 protein: CASSLGLARGERNTIYF; CDR3 DNA: TGTGCCAGCAGCTTAGGCCTTGCCAGGGGTGAGAGAAACACCATATATTTT
clone size: .; D gene: .; J gene: TRBJ2-7; V gene: TRBV5-4; CDR3 protein: CASSPQPASYEQYF; CDR3 DNA: TGTGCCAGCAGCCCGCAGCCGGCCTCCTACGAGCAGTACTTC
clone size: .; D gene: .; J gene: TRBJ1-5; V gene: TRBV7-2; CDR3 protein: CASSLAGYSNQPQHF; CDR3 DNA: TGTGCCAGCAGCTTAGCCGGGTATAGCAATCAGCCCCAGCATTTT
clone size: .; D gene: .; J gene: TRBJ2-7; V gene: TRBV28; CDR3 protein: CASSSGWAFYEQYF; CDR3 DNA: TGTGCCAGCAGTTCCGGGTGGGCCTTCTACGAGCAGTACTTC
clone size: .; D gene: TRBD2; J gene: TRBJ2-1; V gene: TRBV29-1; CDR3 protein: CSGGTTSANEQFF; CDR3 DNA: TGCAGCGGAGGGACTACGTCCGCCAATGAGCAGTTCTTC
clone size: .; D gene: .; J gene: TRBJ1-3; V gene: TRBV6-5; CDR3 protein: CASSYRHREGNTIYF; CDR3 DNA: TGTGCCAGCAGTTATCGGCACCGGGAAGGAAACACCATATATTTT
clone size: .; D gene: TRBD1; J gene: TRBJ1-1; V gene: TRBV12-5; CDR3 protein: CASGFLSGGAFF; CDR3 DNA: TGTGCTAGTGGTTTCTTATCAGGGGGAGCTTTCTTT
clone size: .; D gene: TRBD2; J gene: TRBJ2-1; V gene: TRBV6-4; CDR3 protein: CASSPAGVSEQFF; CDR3 DNA: TGTGCCAGCAGCCCAGCGGGAGTATCTGAGCAGTTCTTC
clone size: once; D gene: .; J gene: TRBJ2-7; V gene: TRBV7-9; CDR3 protein: CASSLAGGRTSSYEQYF; CDR3 DNA: TGTGCCAGCAGCTTAGCGGGGGGACGGACGAGCTCCTACGAGCAGTACTTC
clone size: .; D gene: .; J gene: TRBJ2-1; V gene: TRBV5-1; CDR3 protein: CASSSYPGRAYNEQFF; CDR3 DNA: TGCGCCAGCAGCAGCTACCCGGGACGCGCCTACAATGAGCAGTTCTTC
clone size: few; D gene: TRBD1; J gene: TRBJ1-2; V gene: TRBV19; CDR3 protein: CASASDRANYGYTF; CDR3 DNA: TGTGCCAGTGCCTCGGACAGGGCTAACTATGGCTACACCTTC
clone size: .; D gene: .; J gene: TRBJ2-7; V gene: TRBV6-6; CDR3 protein: CASASGTNSYEQYF; CDR3 DNA: TGTGCCAGCGCCTCCGGGACAAACTCCTACGAGCAGTACTTC